This TCR beta chain was found in a study of shared clonotypes between healthy human individuals. About the study: The study enrolled a couple of women and three men aged 18 to 49.

Original handling: From ImmunoSEQ came sequences covering only the junction and carrying no quality scores, so filtering differed. The assay was immunoSEQ multiplex PCR, and TCRdb's table has in-frame clones only and misses some. V, J and clone size were drawn from that table, and D and trimming were deduced from the DNA. Among about half a million clones listed, 70% to 80% were seen once. All donors were healthy HIV-negative adults lacking recent acute infections or vaccinations. All of the donors resided in Nashville, Tennessee, and each was a Caucasian adult. Germline CDR1 SGHTA, CDR2 FQGNSA. V lost 5 bases, J lost 0 bases, and 18 bases lay in between. The CDR3 is made up of 17 amino acids.

Material: PBMCs. The chain has TRBV7-2 and TRBJ2-3; D possibly corresponds to TRBD2 (5 bases). This receptor was obtained from a woman aged 40 to 50 in good health. Some clones in this sample may be carry-over from other donors' samples. The CDR3 sequence is CASSAPPPLGSTDTQYF. The CDR3 region has the DNA TGTGCCAGCAGCGCCCCTCCCCCACTAGGAAGCACAGATACGCAGTATTTT.